This T cell receptor beta chain is drawn from a study of response to subunit inactivated influenza vaccine (dated by TCRdb to 2016 to 2019). For the study in its entirety: Deep quantitative T cell receptor repertoire profiling was used in the study to track responses to a trivalent subunit inactivated influenza vaccine. Paper-wide results and their limitations: According to the authors, only a limited number of new T cells may be recruited by each seasonal influenza vaccination.

The CDR3 covers 15 residues, taking in both the cysteine and the phenylalanine. Only the CDR3 portion is preserved as DNA: 45 bases, with reading frame beginning at the first base. CDR1 LNHNV and CDR2 YYDKDF are derived from the germline V gene (reference sequence). A distance of 16 bases separates the germline ends of V and J, which lose 6 bases and 2 bases respectively. Library method: RT-PCR. Reads for this sample came from an Illumina HiSeq 2500. The public reads were reanalyzed by TCRdb: fastp trimming at Q25, MiXCR alignment, in-frame beta chains only. A single entry per CDR3 protein holds the most common genes and DNA from its merged rows. The sample includes 750,000 to 850,000 distinct CDR3 sequences, with about a fifth observed a single time. Under 13% of the sample belongs to the ten largest clones. Points on this clonotype: Its binding antigen is unknown. The sample holds no much larger clone one base away, and base qualities are not on file.

This TCR was sampled from a man aged 45-65 years who received an inactivated influenza vaccine. Donor details come from another sample of the same person, matched by shared clones. The chain joins TRBV15 to TRBJ2-5, and the D gene may be TRBD1, 6 bases matching. The specimen was PBMCs from blood, collected more than 4 days after vaccination. The nucleotide sequence is TGTGCCACCAGGGCCGGGCAGGGGAATCAAGAGACCCAGTACTTC. Translation gives CATRAGQGNQETQYF.